This TCR beta chain was recovered during a study of OX40 agonist ivuxolimab in advanced cancers. Looking at the study overall: Three partial responders included one hepatocellular carcinoma patient and two cutaneous melanoma patients.

Clones were read by immunoSEQ multiplex PCR, and TCRdb kept only the in-frame ones, dropping some. In the table there are about 100,000 clones, 75% to 90% of which are singletons. The CDR3 is 15 residues long. The V end lost 2 bases, the J end lost 1 base, and 10 bases lay between the germline ends. The germline V gene encodes CDR1 SEHNR and CDR2 FQNEAQ (reference sequence). This TCR was sampled from an adult with an advanced solid tumor such as melanoma, head and neck, liver or kidney cancer. Sequencing used CD4+ or CD8+ T cells sorted from blood, obtained in a trial of the OX40 agonist ivuxolimab. The rearrangement links TRBV7-9 to TRBJ2-3, with a possible D match to TRBD1 (6 bases). CDR3 amino acids: CASSLIGGGTDTQYF. CDR3 sequence (DNA): TGTGCCAGCAGCTTAATAGGGGGTGGCACAGATACGCAGTATTTT.